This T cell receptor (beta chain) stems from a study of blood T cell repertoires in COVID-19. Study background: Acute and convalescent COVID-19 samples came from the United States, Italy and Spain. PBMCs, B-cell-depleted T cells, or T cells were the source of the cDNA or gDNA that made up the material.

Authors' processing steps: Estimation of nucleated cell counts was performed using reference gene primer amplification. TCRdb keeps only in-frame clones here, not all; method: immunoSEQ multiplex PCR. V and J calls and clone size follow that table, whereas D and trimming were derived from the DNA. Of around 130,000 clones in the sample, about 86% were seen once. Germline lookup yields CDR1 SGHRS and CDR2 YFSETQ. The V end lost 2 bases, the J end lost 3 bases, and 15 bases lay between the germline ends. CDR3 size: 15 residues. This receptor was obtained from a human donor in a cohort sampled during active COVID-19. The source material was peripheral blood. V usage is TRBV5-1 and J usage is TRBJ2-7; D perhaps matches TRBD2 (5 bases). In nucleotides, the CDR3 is TGCGCCAGCAGCTTAGTCGAGGGTTTCGTCTACGAGCAGTACTTC. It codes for CASSLVEGFVYEQYF.